Described below is a single TCR beta chain sequence and its context. The PCR made use of 60 Vbeta and 13 Jbeta primers. Measured with immunoSEQ multiplex PCR; TCRdb has only the in-frame clones, and not every one. The data contain some 150,000 clones, roughly 82% of them seen just once; the ten biggest clones take up under 8%. Germline V gives CDR1 SGDLS, CDR2 YYNGEE. The V end was cut by 0 bases, the J end by 0 bases, with 6 bases between. The CDR3 extends over 14 amino acids. The record originates from a study of cytomegalovirus exposure and HLA in healthy donors. The V gene is TRBV9, the J gene TRBJ1-1, with D unclear. What was sequenced was PBMCs. The sequence was obtained from a woman in her forties or fifties in good health and CMV-seropositive. The CDR3 DNA sequence: TGTGCCAGCAGCGTAGGGCATATGAACACTGAAGCTTTCTTT. This gives the protein CASSVGHMNTEAFF.